The clone carrying this TCR beta chain has a count of ten or more. The antigen is not known. Criteria for exclusion of patients were uncontrolled infection, other autoimmune disease, pregnancy or lactation. Diagnostic assessment was based on clinical symptoms, serum thyroxine and TRAb, thyroid ultrasound and orbital computed tomography. Germline V gene data show CDR1 as SEHNR and CDR2 as FQNEAQ (reference sequence). V shed 7 bases, J shed 12 bases, and the junction held 5 bases outside the gene matches. The CDR3 has 13 residues. The data were obtained in a study of T cells in Graves' hyperthyroidism and ophthalmopathy. Study conclusions and caveats: The majority of expanded thyroid clonotypes above 0.001 also appeared in blood. Stable hyperthyroidism was separated from ophthalmopathy by a model based on 13 V-J features.

What was amplified from RNA transcripts were TCR beta CDR3 regions. TCR CDR3 underwent first-round RT-PCR with the HTBI primer set. TCRdb fed the multiplex PCR reads into MiXCR, producing one record per CDR3 protein. The data hold hundreds of thousands of distinct CDR3 sequences, with roughly 46% observed a single time. This TCR derives from an adult man with Graves' disease, either hyperthyroidism or ophthalmopathy (not recorded which). The source material was peripheral blood or thyroid tissue (not recorded which). The rearrangement links TRBV7-9 to TRBJ1-6; TRBD1 matches at 11 bases. In DNA, the CDR3 is TGTGCCAGCAAGATCGGGACAGGGGGACCCCTCCACTTT. Amino acids: CASKIGTGGPLHF.